The clone carrying this TCR beta chain was observed a handful of times. Original analysis: Nucleated cell number was recorded as an estimate derived from reference gene primer amplification. Sequencing used immunoSEQ multiplex PCR; TCRdb keeps in-frame clones, though not all of them. From that table come the V and J calls and clone size; the DNA was used to work out D and trimming. The data hold more than 200,000 clones, with 80% observed a single time. The sample originates from a study of blood T cell repertoires in COVID-19. Background on the study: The analysed material was cDNA or gDNA that came from T cells, B-cell-depleted T cells, or PBMCs.

Recruitment covered about two dozen US areas and drew participants whose ages spanned roughly 18 to 100 years. The germline CDR1 and CDR2 sequences are SGHRS and YFSETQ. V was cut by 5 bases and J by 0 bases, with 18 bases left in between. The CDR3 is 16 amino acids. The sequence was collected from a woman aged 40 to 50 with acute COVID-19. V and J are TRBV5-1 and TRBJ2-7, with D tentatively TRBD2 (6 bases). Sequenced sample: PBMCs or T cells enriched from blood (not recorded which). CDR3 region: CASRRLFSGGSYEQYF. In DNA, the CDR3 is TGCGCCAGCAGACGCCTTTTTTCCGGGGGCTCCTACGAGCAGTACTTC.